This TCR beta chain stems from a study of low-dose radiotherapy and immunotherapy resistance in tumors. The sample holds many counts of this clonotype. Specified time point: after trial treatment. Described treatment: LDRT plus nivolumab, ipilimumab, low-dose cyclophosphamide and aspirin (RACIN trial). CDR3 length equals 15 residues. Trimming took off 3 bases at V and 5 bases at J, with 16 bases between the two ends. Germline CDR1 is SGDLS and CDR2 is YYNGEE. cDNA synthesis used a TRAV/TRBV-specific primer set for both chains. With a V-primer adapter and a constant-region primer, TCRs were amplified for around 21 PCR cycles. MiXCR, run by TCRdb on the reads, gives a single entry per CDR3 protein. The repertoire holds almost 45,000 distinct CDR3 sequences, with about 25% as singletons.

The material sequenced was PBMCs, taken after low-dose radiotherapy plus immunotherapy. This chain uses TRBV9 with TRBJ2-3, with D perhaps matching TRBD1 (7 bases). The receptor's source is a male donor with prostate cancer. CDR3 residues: CASSGGSGGGDTQYF. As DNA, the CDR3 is TGTGCCAGCAGCGGGGGTTCAGGGGGAGGAGATACGCAGTATTTT.